The clone carrying this TCR beta chain was seen only a few times. Its antigen is currently unknown. The treatment is: oral pan-JAK inhibitor, 5-10 mg twice daily. Lesional scalp tissue (obtained by punch biopsy) and peripheral blood were collected from alopecia areata patients. This sample was taken from a study of CD8+ T cells in alopecia areata. Across the whole study: Severity scores in treated patients reflected the percentage of scalp affected.

Extracted RNA was reverse transcribed, and the resulting cDNA served as sequencing template. Generated by immunoSEQ multiplex PCR, the TCRdb table keeps only in-frame clones and is missing some. This sample carries 80,000 to 100,000 clones, roughly 40% of them seen once, and the ten largest clones take roughly a sixth. The study, taken as a whole, reports: Greater clonality was observed in lesional scalp samples, especially alopecia totalis/universalis, versus normal scalp.

This TCR came from a human donor with alopecia areata. This material consisted of CD8+ T cells sorted from blood, taken at week 24, from a patient treated with tofacitinib.

CDR3 nucleotide sequence: TGTGCCAGCAGCCCCGGGACACAGAACACCGGGGAGCTGTTTTTT. Protein sequence: CASSPGTQNTGELFF. V usage is TRBV7-9 and J usage is TRBJ2-2; a possible D gene is TRBD1 (6 bases). V dropped 5 bases and J dropped 1 base, with 11 bases sitting between them. The CDR3 consists of 15 residues. The germline V gene has CDR1 SEHNR and CDR2 FQNEAQ (reference sequence).